One T cell receptor (beta chain) is described in this entry. These data come from a study of CD8 T cells in Susac syndrome. RNA, at roughly 0.45 to 1 ug, was reverse transcribed with random hexamers. TCRdb reprocessed the immunoSEQ multiplex PCR reads with MiXCR, giving one entry per CDR3 protein. The table shows just over 150,000 distinct CDR3 sequences, with approximately 96% occurring only once. Sequencing was done on a sample of CD4+ T cells from PBMCs. This TCR came from a human donor with Susac syndrome.

The DNA for the CDR3 is TGTGCCAGCTTCCAGGGGAATGGCTACACCTTC. Its translation is CASFQGNGYTF. J is TRBJ1-2 and V is TRBV11-2, with a weak D call TRBD1 (6 bases). Trimming removed 8 bases from V and 6 bases from J, with 10 bases in between. The CDR3 runs to 11 residues. CDR1 is SGHAT and CDR2 is FQNNGV in the germline V gene.